The clone carrying this T cell receptor (beta chain) was counted a single time. What it recognizes is unknown. This sample is part of a study of vaccination and CD4 T cells after COVID-19. Across the study: Convalescent donors: six male, four female; seven Caucasian, two Asian, one multiracial, two Hispanic.

Treatment here: approximately 9-day PBMC culture with coronavirus spike peptide pools or control peptides (ViraFEST assay). Sequenced with the Oncomine TCR Beta short-read assay was DNA taken from cultured CD4+ T cells. TCRdb re-called the PCR reads through MiXCR, storing one row per CDR3 protein. The repertoire holds 19,000 or so distinct CDR3 sequences, with over 60% as singletons. The V end lost 2 bases, the J end lost 6 bases, and 14 bases lay between the germline ends. CDR1 LNHDA and CDR2 SQIVND come from the germline V gene (reference sequence). This CDR3 is 15 amino acids long. The V and J genes are TRBV19 and TRBJ1-5, with D perhaps TRBD1 (6 bases). The source was CD4+ T cells from blood, cultured in vitro, collected after SARS-CoV-2 vaccination. This TCR derives from a human donor who received a COVID-19 vaccine. CDR3: CASSIKSGGPQPQHF. The CDR3 DNA sequence: TGTGCCAGTAGTATAAAGTCCGGGGGGCCTCAGCCCCAGCATTTT.